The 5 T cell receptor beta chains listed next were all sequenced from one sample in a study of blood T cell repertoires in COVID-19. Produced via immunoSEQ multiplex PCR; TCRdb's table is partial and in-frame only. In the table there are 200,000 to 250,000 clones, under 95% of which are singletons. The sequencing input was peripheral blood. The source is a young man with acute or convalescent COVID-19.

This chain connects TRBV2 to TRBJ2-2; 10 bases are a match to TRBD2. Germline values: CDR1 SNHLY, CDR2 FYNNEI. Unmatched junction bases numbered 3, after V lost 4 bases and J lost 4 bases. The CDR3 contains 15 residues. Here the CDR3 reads CASSVRTSGTGELFF. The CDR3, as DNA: TGTGCCAGCAGTGTAAGGACTAGCGGCACCGGGGAGCTGTTTTTT.

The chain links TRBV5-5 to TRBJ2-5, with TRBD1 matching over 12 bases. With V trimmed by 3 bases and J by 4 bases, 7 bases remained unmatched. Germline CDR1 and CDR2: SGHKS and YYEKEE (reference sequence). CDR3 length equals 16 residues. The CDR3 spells CASSWWGQGALETQYF. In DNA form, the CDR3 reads TGTGCCAGCAGCTGGTGGGGACAGGGGGCCCTAGAGACCCAGTACTTC.

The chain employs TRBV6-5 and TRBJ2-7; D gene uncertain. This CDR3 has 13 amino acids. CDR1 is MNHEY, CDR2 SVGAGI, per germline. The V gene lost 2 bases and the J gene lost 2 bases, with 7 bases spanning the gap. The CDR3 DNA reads TGTGCCAGCAGTTACGTCGGTCCCTACGAGCAGTACTTC. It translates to CASSYVGPYEQYF.

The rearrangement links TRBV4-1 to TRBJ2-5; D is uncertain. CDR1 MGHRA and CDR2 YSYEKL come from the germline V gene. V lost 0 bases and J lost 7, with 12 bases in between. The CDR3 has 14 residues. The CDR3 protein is CASSQELGSSTQYF. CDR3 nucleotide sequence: TGCGCCAGCAGCCAAGAATTGGGCAGTTCGACCCAGTACTTC.

The CDR3 is CASSRTGRGSYNEQFF. Written as DNA, the CDR3 is TGTGCCAGCAGCCGCACAGGGAGAGGCTCCTACAATGAGCAGTTCTTC. J is TRBJ2-1 and V is TRBV4-2; tentative D call: TRBD1 (6 bases). This CDR3 comprises 16 residues. The germline CDR1 and CDR2 sequences are LGHNA and YNFKEQ. Trimming shortened V by 4 bases and J by 0 bases, and 13 bases separated the two germline ends.